This T cell receptor (beta chain) was recorded in a study of glioma-infiltrating T cells after dendritic cell vaccination. Sequenced by immunoSEQ multiplex PCR; TCRdb stores in-frame clones only, minus some. The sample lists about 90,000 clones; 85% to 90% were seen once. Selection required adequate fresh-frozen tumor tissue plus more than two years' survival data. No glioblastoma patient carried an isocitrate dehydrogenase mutation. Germline V lookup: CDR1 SEHNR, CDR2 FQNEAQ (reference sequence). V lost 5 bases and J lost 1, with 11 bases in between. The CDR3 extends over 14 amino acids. The source of this sequence is a human donor with glioblastoma. The chain carries TRBV7-9 and TRBJ1-1, with unresolved D. Here the sequenced sample was blood, taken before dendritic cell vaccination. CDR3 nucleotides: TGTGCCAGCAGCCGTAAGCCGCAGAACACTGAAGCTTTCTTT. Amino acids: CASSRKPQNTEAFF.